This T cell receptor (beta chain) was recovered during a study of vaccination effects on CD4 cells after COVID-19. The wider study: Ahead of sequencing, the ViraFEST assay grew antigen-specific CD4+ T cells using viral peptide pools.

Notes on this clone: The antigen remains unidentified.

CD4+ T cell isolation took place after approximately ten days of culture. Absence of prior SARS-CoV-2 infection characterized the vaccine recipients, who showed negative nucleocapsid antibodies. Days 3 and 7 were when half the medium was replaced with IL-2 medium. Study-level points and caveats: Cross-reactivity with common cold coronaviruses was shown by only 1 of 255 vaccine-induced clones in healthy vaccinees.

Using immunoSEQ multiplex PCR, the repertoire was profiled, and TCRdb retains in-frame clones only, with some absent. The profile covers about 48,000 clones, with more than 65% appearing a single time and roughly 6% taken by the ten largest. This CDR3 spans 12 amino acids. With 4 bases removed from V and 5 bases from J, the gap between germline ends came to 8 bases. The clonotype originates from a human donor who received a COVID-19 vaccine. Sequencing used CD4+ T cells from PBMCs cultured without peptide, obtained before COVID-19 vaccination. The genes are TRBV12-3 or TRBV12-4 and TRBJ1-1; tentative D call: TRBD1 (5 bases). The CDR3 nucleotides are TGTGCCAGCAGTTCAGGGTTTACTGAAGCTTTCTTT. Protein sequence: CASSSGFTEAFF.